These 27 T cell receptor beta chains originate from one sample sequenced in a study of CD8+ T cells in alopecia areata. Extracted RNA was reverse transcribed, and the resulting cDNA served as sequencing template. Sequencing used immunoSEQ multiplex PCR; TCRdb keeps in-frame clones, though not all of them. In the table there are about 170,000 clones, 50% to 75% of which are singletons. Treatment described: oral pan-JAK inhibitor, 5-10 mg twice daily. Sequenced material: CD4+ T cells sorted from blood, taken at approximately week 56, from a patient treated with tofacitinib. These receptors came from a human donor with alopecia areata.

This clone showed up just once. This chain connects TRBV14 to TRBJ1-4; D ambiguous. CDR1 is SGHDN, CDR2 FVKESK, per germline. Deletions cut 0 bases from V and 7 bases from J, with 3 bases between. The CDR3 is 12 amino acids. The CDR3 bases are TGTGCCAGCAGCCAAGATCTTGAAAAACTGTTTTTT. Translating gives CASSQDLEKLFF.

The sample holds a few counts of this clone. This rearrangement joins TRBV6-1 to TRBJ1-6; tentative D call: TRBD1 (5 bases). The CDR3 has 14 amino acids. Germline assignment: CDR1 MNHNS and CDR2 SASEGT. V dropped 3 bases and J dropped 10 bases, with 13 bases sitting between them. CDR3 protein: CASSDRQGQSPLHF. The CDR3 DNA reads TGTGCCAGCAGTGACCGCCAGGGTCAATCACCCCTCCACTTT.

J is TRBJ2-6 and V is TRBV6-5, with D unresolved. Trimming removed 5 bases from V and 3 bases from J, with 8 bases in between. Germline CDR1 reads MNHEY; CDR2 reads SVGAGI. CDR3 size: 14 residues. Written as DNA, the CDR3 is TGTGCCAGCAGTGACTGGGGTGGGGCCAACGTCCTGACTTTC. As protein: CASSDWGGANVLTF.

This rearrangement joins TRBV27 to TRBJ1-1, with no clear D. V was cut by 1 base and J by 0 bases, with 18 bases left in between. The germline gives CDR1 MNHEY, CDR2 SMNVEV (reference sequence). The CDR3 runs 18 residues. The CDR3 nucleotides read TGTGCCAGCAGTTTATTACGTCCAGGCGGCGGGATGAACACTGAAGCTTTCTTT. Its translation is CASSLLRPGGGMNTEAFF.

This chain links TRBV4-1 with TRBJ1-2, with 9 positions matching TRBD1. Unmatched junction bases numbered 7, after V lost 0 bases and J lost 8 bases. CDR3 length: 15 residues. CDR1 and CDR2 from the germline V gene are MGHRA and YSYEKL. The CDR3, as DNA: TGCGCCAGCAGCCAAGAATCACAGGGGGCGCGCGGCTACACCTTC. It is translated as CASSQESQGARGYTF.

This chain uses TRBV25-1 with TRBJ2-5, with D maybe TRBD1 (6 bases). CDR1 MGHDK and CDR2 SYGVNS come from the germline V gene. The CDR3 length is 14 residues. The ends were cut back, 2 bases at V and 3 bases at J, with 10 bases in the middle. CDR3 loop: CASSEVGTKETQYF. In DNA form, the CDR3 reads TGTGCCAGCAGTGAAGTGGGGACAAAAGAGACCCAGTACTTC.

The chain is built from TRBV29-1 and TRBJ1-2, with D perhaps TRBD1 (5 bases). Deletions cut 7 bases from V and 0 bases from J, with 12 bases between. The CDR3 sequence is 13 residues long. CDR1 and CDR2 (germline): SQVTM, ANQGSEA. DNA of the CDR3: TGCAGCGGGTTAGACAGATCTAACTATGGCTACACCTTC. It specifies CSGLDRSNYGYTF.

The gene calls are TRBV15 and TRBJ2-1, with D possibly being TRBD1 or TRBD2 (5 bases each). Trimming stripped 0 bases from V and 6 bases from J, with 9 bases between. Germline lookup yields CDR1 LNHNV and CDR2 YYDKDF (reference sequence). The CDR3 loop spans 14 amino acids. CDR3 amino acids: CATSRDPGPNEQFF. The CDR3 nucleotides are TGTGCCACCAGCAGAGATCCGGGGCCCAATGAGCAGTTCTTC. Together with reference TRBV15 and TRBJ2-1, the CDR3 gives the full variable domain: DAMVIQNPRYQVTQFGKPVTLSCSQTLNHNVMYWYQQKSSQAPKLLFHYYDKDFNNEADTPDNFQSRRPNTSFCFLDIRSPGLGDTAMYLCATSRDPGPNEQFFGPGTRLTVL.

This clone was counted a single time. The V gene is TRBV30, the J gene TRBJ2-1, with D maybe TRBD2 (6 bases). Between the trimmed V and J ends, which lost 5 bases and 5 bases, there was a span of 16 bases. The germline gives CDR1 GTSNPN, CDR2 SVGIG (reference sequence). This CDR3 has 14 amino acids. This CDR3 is CAWGPGGGNNEQFF. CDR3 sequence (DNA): TGTGCCTGGGGTCCCGGGGGTGGGAACAATGAGCAGTTCTTC. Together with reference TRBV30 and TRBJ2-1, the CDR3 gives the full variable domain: SQTIHQWPATLVQPVGSPLSLECTVEGTSNPNLYWYRQAAGRGLQLLFYSVGIGQISSEVPQNLSASRPQDRQFILSSKKLLLSDSGFYLCAWGPGGGNNEQFFGPGTRLTVL.

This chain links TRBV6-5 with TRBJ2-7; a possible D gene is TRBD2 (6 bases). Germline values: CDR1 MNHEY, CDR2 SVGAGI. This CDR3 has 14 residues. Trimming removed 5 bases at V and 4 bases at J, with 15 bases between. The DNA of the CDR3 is TGTGCCAGCAGTCCTCCCGGGGGTAAATACGAGCAGTACTTC. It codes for CASSPPGGKYEQYF.

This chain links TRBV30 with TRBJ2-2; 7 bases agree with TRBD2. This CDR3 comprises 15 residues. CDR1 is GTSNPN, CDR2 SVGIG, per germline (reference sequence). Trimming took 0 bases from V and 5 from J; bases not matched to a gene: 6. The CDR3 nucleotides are TGTGCCTGGAGTGTTGGGAGGGTCGGGACCGGGGAGCTGTTTTTT. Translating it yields CAWSVGRVGTGELFF. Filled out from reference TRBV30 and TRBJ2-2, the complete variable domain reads SQTIHQWPATLVQPVGSPLSLECTVEGTSNPNLYWYRQAAGRGLQLLFYSVGIGQISSEVPQNLSASRPQDRQFILSSKKLLLSDSGFYLCAWSVGRVGTGELFFGEGSRLTVL.

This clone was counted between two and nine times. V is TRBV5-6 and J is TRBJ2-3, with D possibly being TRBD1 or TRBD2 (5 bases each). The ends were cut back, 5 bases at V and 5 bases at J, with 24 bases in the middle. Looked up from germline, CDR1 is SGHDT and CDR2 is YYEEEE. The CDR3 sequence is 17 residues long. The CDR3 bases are TGTGCCAGCAGGCCCCGCCACCGGGACCCTGGGGTAGATACGCAGTATTTT. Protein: CASRPRHRDPGVDTQYF.

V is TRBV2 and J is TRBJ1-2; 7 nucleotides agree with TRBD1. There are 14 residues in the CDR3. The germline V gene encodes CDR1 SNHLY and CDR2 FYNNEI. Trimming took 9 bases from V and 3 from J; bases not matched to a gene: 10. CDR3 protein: CARQKGGNDYGYTF. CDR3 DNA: TGTGCCAGACAAAAAGGGGGCAACGACTATGGCTACACCTTC.

The CDR3 sequence is CASSPTGGSNTEAFF. The CDR3 nucleotides read TGTGCCAGCAGCCCGACGGGGGGGTCGAACACTGAAGCTTTCTTT. The V and J genes are TRBV6-5 and TRBJ1-1, with TRBD1 as a possible D gene (5 bases). The CDR3 is 15 residues long. Trimming cost V 6 bases and J 1 base, with 15 bases left between them. Germline V lookup: CDR1 MNHEY, CDR2 SVGAGI.

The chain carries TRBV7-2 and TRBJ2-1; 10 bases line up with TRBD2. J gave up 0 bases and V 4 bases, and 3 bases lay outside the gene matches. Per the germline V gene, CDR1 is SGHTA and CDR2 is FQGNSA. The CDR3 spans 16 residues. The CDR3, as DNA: TGTGCCAGCAGCTCTACTAGCGGGGCCTCCTACAATGAGCAGTTCTTC. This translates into CASSSTSGASYNEQFF.

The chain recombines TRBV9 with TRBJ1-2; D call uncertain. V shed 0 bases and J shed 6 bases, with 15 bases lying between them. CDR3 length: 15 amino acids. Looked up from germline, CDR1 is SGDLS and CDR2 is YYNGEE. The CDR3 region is CASSVVGTQRDGYTF. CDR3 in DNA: TGTGCCAGCAGCGTAGTTGGCACGCAAAGGGATGGCTACACCTTC.

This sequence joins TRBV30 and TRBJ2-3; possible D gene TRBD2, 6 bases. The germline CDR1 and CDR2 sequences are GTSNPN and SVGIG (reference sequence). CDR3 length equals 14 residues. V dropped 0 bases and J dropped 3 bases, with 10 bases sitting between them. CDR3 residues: CAWSVVAGTDTQYF. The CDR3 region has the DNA TGTGCCTGGAGTGTAGTGGCGGGGACAGATACGCAGTATTTT.

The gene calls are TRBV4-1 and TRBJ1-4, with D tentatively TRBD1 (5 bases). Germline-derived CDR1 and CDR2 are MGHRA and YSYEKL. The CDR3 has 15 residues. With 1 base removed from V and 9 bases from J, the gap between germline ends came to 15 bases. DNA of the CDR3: TGCGCCAGCAGCCAAGCGCAGGGCGGGAATCAAAAACTGTTTTTT. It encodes CASSQAQGGNQKLFF.

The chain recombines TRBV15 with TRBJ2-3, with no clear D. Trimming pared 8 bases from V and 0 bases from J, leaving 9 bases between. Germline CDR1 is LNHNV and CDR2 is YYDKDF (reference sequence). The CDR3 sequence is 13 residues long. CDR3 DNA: TGTGCCACCGGTAGCCGTAGCACAGATACGCAGTATTTT. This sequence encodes CATGSRSTDTQYF.

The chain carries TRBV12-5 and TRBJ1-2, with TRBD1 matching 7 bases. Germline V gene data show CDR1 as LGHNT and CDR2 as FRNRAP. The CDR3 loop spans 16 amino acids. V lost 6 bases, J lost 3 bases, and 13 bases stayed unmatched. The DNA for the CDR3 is TGTGCTAGTGGCCAACCGGGACAGAATATTTACTATGGCTACACCTTC. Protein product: CASGQPGQNIYYGYTF.

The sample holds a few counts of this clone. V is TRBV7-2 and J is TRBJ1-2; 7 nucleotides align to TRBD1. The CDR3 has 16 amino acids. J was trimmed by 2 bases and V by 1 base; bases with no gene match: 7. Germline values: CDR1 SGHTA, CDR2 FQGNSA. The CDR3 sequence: CASSLVATGNNYGYTF. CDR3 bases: TGTGCCAGCAGCTTAGTCGCGACAGGGAACAACTATGGCTACACCTTC.

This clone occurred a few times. The CDR3 nucleotides read TGCGCCAGCAGCCAAGATCCCCCGGGGGAGCAGTTCTTC. Translated: CASSQDPPGEQFF. V usage is TRBV4-1 and J usage is TRBJ2-1; D might be TRBD2 (5 bases). V was pared by 0 bases and J by 10 bases, with 10 bases between. Germline V gene lookup returns CDR1 MGHRA and CDR2 YSYEKL. This CDR3 is 13 amino acids long.

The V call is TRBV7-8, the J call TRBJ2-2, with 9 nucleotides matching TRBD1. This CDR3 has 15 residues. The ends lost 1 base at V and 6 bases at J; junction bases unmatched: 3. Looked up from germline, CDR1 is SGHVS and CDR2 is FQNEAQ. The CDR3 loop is CASSLGGQGSGELFF. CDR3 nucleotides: TGTGCCAGCAGCTTAGGGGGACAGGGTTCCGGGGAGCTGTTTTTT.

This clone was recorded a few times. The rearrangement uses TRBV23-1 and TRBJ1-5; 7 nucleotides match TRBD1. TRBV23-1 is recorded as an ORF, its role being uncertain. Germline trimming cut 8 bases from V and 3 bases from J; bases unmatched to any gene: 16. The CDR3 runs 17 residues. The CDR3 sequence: CASGQPGRDSLNQPQHF. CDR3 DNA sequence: TGCGCCAGCGGACAGCCGGGGCGGGACAGTCTCAATCAGCCCCAGCATTTT.

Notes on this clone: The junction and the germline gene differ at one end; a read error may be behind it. In DNA form, the CDR3 reads TGTGCCAGCAGTTTGGTTCAGGGGGCGAAGACCGGGGAGCTGTTTTTT. This translates into CASSLVQGAKTGELFF. The chain uses TRBV27 and TRBJ2-2; 8 nucleotides line up with TRBD1. This CDR3 comprises 16 residues. Germline CDR1 MNHEY, CDR2 SMNVEV (reference sequence).

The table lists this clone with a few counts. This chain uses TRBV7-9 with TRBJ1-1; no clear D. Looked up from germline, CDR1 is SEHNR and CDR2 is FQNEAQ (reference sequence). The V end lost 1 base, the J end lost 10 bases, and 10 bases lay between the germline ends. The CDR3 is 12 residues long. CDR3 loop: CASSLVSRGAFF. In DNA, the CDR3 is TGTGCCAGCAGCTTAGTTTCCCGGGGAGCTTTCTTT. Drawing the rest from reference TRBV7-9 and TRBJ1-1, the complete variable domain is DTGVSQNPRHKITKRGQNVTFRCDPISEHNRLYWYRQTLGQGPEFLTYFQNEAQLEKSRLLSDRFSAERPKGSFSTLEIQRTEQGDSAMYLCASSLVSRGAFFGQGTRLTVV.

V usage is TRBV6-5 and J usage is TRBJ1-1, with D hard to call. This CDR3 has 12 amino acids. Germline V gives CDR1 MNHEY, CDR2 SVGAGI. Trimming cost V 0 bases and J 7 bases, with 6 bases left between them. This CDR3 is CASSYSGDEAFF. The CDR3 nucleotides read TGTGCCAGCAGTTACTCGGGAGATGAAGCTTTCTTT.